The rows below give T cell receptor beta chains drawn from one sample of a study of cytomegalovirus exposure and HLA in healthy donors. Only in-frame clones appear in the TCRdb table, and some are missing; sequencing was by immunoSEQ multiplex PCR. The data hold about 200,000 clones, with 65% to 90% observed a single time. The source material was PBMCs. These receptors were obtained from a girl aged 10-17 years in good health and CMV-seronegative. The CDR3 runs from the conserved cysteine through the conserved F or W. The order of the fields is clone size, J gene, V gene, D gene, CDR3 DNA, CDR3 protein. The D gene is left open where the match is weak. Expanded clones get a size class; other rows say once, few or many, or leave the size out.

NA TRBJ2-7 TRBV25-1 TRBD1 TGTGCCAGCAGGCAGGGGGCCTACGAGCAGTACTTC CASRQGAYEQYF
NA TRBJ1-2 TRBV9 NA TGTGCCAGCAGCGCTCAGGGTAAAAACTATGGCTACACCTTC CASSAQGKNYGYTF
once TRBJ2-3 TRBV30 NA TGTGCCTGGAGTGCCTTTGGGGGGGCCAACGGTTATACGCAGTATTTT CAWSAFGGANGYTQYF
once TRBJ1-2 TRBV30 NA TGTGCCTGGAGTACATACGTCGGCAGGATCGCTAACTATGGCTACACCTTC CAWSTYVGRIANYGYTF
NA TRBJ1-6 TRBV9 NA TGTGCCAGCAGCAGGGGAGGTGATAATTCACCCCTCCACTTT CASSRGGDNSPLHF
once TRBJ2-3 TRBV5-1 NA TGCGCCAGCAGCTTGGGCGGAGCAGATACGCAGTATTTT CASSLGGADTQYF
NA TRBJ2-5 TRBV10-3 NA TGTGCCATCAGTGCTTCAGAGGAGGAGACCCAGTACTTC CAISASEEETQYF
NA TRBJ1-1 TRBV28 NA TGTGCCAGCAACAGTTACAGGGTCTCTGAAGCTTTCTTT CASNSYRVSEAFF
NA TRBJ2-3 TRBV4-2 NA TGTGCCAGCAGCCAAGATCGGTGGGATACGCAGTATTTT CASSQDRWDTQYF
NA TRBJ2-7 TRBV19 NA TGTGCCAGTAGTACAGGGGAAGAGGGCGAGCAGTACTTC CASSTGEEGEQYF
few TRBJ2-7 TRBV6-5 NA TGTGCCAGCAGTTATAGGGGAAGGACCTACGAGCAGTACTTC CASSYRGRTYEQYF
NA TRBJ1-1 TRBV18 NA TGTGCCAGCTCACCAGGGGGGACCGCTGAAGCTTTCTTT CASSPGGTAEAFF
NA TRBJ2-6 TRBV9 TRBD1 TGTGCCAGCAGCGTAGCCCTACAGGGGATGGTTTCTGGGGCCAACGTCCTGACTTTC CASSVALQGMVSGANVLTF
NA TRBJ2-3 TRBV4-1 NA TGCGCCAGCAGCCAACCTATCGGGGCAGGGGATGAGATAGATACGCAGTATTTT CASSQPIGAGDEIDTQYF
NA TRBJ2-2 TRBV6-1 NA TGTGCCAGCATGAAGGCTAGCCTGAACACCGGGGAGCTGTTTTTT CASMKASLNTGELFF
NA TRBJ1-6 TRBV6-5 NA TGTGCCAGCAGCCCGGACAGTGTCAAATCACCCCTCCACTTT CASSPDSVKSPLHF
NA TRBJ2-3 TRBV6-5 TRBD2 TGTGCCAGCACTGGACTAGCGGGGCGCACAGATACGCAGTATTTT CASTGLAGRTDTQYF
NA TRBJ2-7 TRBV28 TRBD2 TGTGCCAGCAGAGCCCTCGGACTAGCGGACTACGAGCAGTACTTC CASRALGLADYEQYF
NA TRBJ1-1 TRBV19 NA TGTGCCAGTAACCCTCTCTTAAAGGACAGGAACACTGAAGCTTTCTTT CASNPLLKDRNTEAFF
NA TRBJ2-5 TRBV5-1 TRBD2 TGCGCCAGCAGCTTGGCGGGGACTAGGGTCGAGACCCAGTACTTC CASSLAGTRVETQYF
once TRBJ2-7 TRBV7-6 NA TGTGCCAGCAGCTTAGGTGGGTCCGGAGACTACGAGCAGTACTTC CASSLGGSGDYEQYF
NA TRBJ2-2 TRBV11-2 NA TGTGCCAGCAGCTCTTCAACTAGGGCCGGGGAGCTGTTTTTT CASSSSTRAGELFF
NA TRBJ1-3 TRBV9 NA TGTGCCAGCAGCGTAGGGAGAGGTCGCTCTGGAAACACCATATATTTT CASSVGRGRSGNTIYF
few TRBJ1-4 TRBV7-9 TRBD1 TGTGCCAGCAGCCGAACGACAGGGGGCCGGGATAATGAAAAACTGTTTTTT CASSRTTGGRDNEKLFF
NA TRBJ2-3 TRBV2 TRBD2 TGTGCCAGCAGTGAGGATTCGGGCGGGAGAAAGGCAGATACGCAGTATTTT CASSEDSGGRKADTQYF
once TRBJ1-4 TRBV4-1 NA TGCGCCAGCAGCCAAGACCGTAATACTAATGAAAAACTGTTTTTT CASSQDRNTNEKLFF
NA TRBJ2-5 TRBV28 NA TGTGCCAGCAGTAACCAGGCAATCCAAGAGACCCAGTACTTC CASSNQAIQETQYF
NA TRBJ1-2 TRBV2 TRBD1 TGTGCCAGCAGGGCGACAGGGATCGACTATGGCTACACCTTC CASRATGIDYGYTF
NA TRBJ2-3 TRBV2 NA TGTGCCAGCACATGGGAGGCCACAGATACGCAGTATTTT CASTWEATDTQYF
NA TRBJ1-4 TRBV5-1 NA TGCGCCAGCAGCCCGCCAGCGAGCGGCTCCAATCTGGCAAATGAAAAACTGTTTTTT CASSPPASGSNLANEKLFF
NA TRBJ2-7 TRBV5-4 TRBD2 TGTGCCAGCAGCTCCCCAGGGTCGGGAGGCCGGTACGAGCAGTACTTC CASSSPGSGGRYEQYF
NA TRBJ2-1 TRBV19 NA TGTGCCAGTAGTTTATTCTCCCGTAATGAGCAGTTCTTC CASSLFSRNEQFF
NA TRBJ2-7 TRBV19 TRBD2 TGTGCCAGTAGTATTGCGTCTAGCGGCTCCTACGAGCAGTACTTC CASSIASSGSYEQYF
few TRBJ2-7 TRBV6-5 NA TGTGCCAGCAGTTACCAGTACCGGGACAACCTCGTCGAGCAGTACTTC CASSYQYRDNLVEQYF
NA TRBJ2-2 TRBV7-3 TRBD1 TGTGCCAGCAGCTCCGAGGGGGCTCGGTACGCCGGGGAGCTGTTTTTT CASSSEGARYAGELFF
NA TRBJ2-4 TRBV5-1 TRBD1 TGCGCCAGCAGCTTGGCTCCGGGACAGGGATTAAACATTCAGTACTTC CASSLAPGQGLNIQYF
once TRBJ2-7 TRBV28 TRBD2 TGTGCCAGCAGTCTATATCATACTAGCGGGGGGTTTACCTACGAGCAGTACTTC CASSLYHTSGGFTYEQYF
NA TRBJ2-7 TRBV27 TRBD1 TGTGCCAGCAGTGTAACAGGGGGAACCTACGAGCAGTACTTC CASSVTGGTYEQYF
NA TRBJ2-2 TRBV7-2 NA TGTGCCAGCAGCCCGGACAGATCACAAACCGGGGAGCTGTTTTTT CASSPDRSQTGELFF
NA TRBJ2-3 TRBV19 NA TGTGCCAGTAGACTATCCCCAGATACGCAGTATTTT CASRLSPDTQYF
NA TRBJ2-1 TRBV30 NA TGTGCCTGGAGGCCCGACAATTACAATGAGCAGTTCTTC CAWRPDNYNEQFF
NA TRBJ2-5 TRBV7-2 NA TGTGCCAGCAGCCAGCGGACGCAAGAGACCCAGTACTTC CASSQRTQETQYF
NA TRBJ2-3 TRBV4-1 NA TGCGCCAGCAGCCAACTAGGACAGACCAGCACAGATACGCAGTATTTT CASSQLGQTSTDTQYF
NA TRBJ1-4 TRBV19 NA TGTGCCAGTAGTATCGAGGGAGGTTTTAATGAAAAACTGTTTTTT CASSIEGGFNEKLFF
NA TRBJ2-7 TRBV11-2 NA TGTGCCAGCAGCCCTGGATACGGCGGCGCCTACGAGCAGTACTTC CASSPGYGGAYEQYF
NA TRBJ1-4 TRBV5-4 NA TGTGCCAGCAGCTTGACCGGGAAGGGGGTACCGGGGGAAAAACTGTTTTTT CASSLTGKGVPGEKLFF
NA TRBJ1-2 TRBV7-9 TRBD1 TGTGCCAGCAGCCACCCGGGACAGCAACCCGTAAACTATGGCTACACCTTC CASSHPGQQPVNYGYTF
NA TRBJ1-2 TRBV6-1 NA TGTGCCAGCAATAAAGGGGATGCCGCCTATGGCTACACCTTC CASNKGDAAYGYTF
NA TRBJ2-7 TRBV6-1 TRBD1 TGTGCCAGCAGTCCCCGGGACAGGAGCGGTTCCGAGCAGTACTTC CASSPRDRSGSEQYF
NA TRBJ2-3 TRBV7-6 NA TGTGCCAGCAGCTTAGCACTAAACCCAGGCACAGATACGCAGTATTTT CASSLALNPGTDTQYF
few TRBJ2-3 TRBV7-3 NA TGTGCCAGCAGCCTCCGTCCGGGGGGCACAGATACGCAGTATTTT CASSLRPGGTDTQYF
NA TRBJ2-3 TRBV4-1 TRBD2 TGCGCCAGCAGCGGGACTAAGACCACAGATACGCAGTATTTT CASSGTKTTDTQYF
NA TRBJ1-1 TRBV9 NA TGTGCCAGCAGCACGACAGTTTCGGCCACTGAAGCTTTCTTT CASSTTVSATEAFF
NA TRBJ2-2 TRBV28 TRBD2 TGTGCCAGCAGGTTACCAACCGGGACTAGCGGGAGGATAACCGGGGAGCTGTTTTTT CASRLPTGTSGRITGELFF
NA TRBJ1-4 TRBV6-5 NA TGTGCCAGCAGTTACTCGAGAGACAGAGACAGAAAACTGTTTTTT CASSYSRDRDRKLFF
NA TRBJ2-1 TRBV6-1 NA TGTGCCAGCAGCTCTAGGGGGAGCTCCTACAATGAGCAGTTCTTC CASSSRGSSYNEQFF